A selection of T cell receptor beta chains follows, all from one sample in a study of regulatory T cells in long-lasting Graves disease. TCRdb itself ran the multiplex PCR reads through MiXCR, one entry per CDR3 protein. The sample has some 250,000 distinct CDR3 sequences, roughly 18% seen once. Another study also made use of these data, one on T cells in Graves' hyperthyroidism and ophthalmopathy.

The specimen comprised peripheral blood mononuclear cells (PBMCs), sampled at new diagnosis, from a patient treated with antithyroid drugs. Receptors originate from a woman in her 30s with Graves disease. Each CDR3 is given with its conserved first and last residue. Fields, in order: J gene, V gene, clone size, D gene, CDR3 DNA, CDR3 protein. A D gene is named only where the DNA matches it firmly. Part of the rows lack a size; the others show once, few, many or a class for expanded clones.

>TRBJ2-4|TRBV6-2/TRBV6-3|few|.
TGTGCCAGCAGTACCCCTACAGGGTGGGGAGCCAAAAACATTCAGTACTTC
CASSTPTGWGAKNIQYF
>TRBJ2-7|TRBV9|few|.
TGTGCCAGCAGCCCCCGGGAGGAGCAGTACTTC
CASSPREEQYF
>TRBJ2-3|TRBV7-9|few|.
TGTGCCAGCAGCTTTAGGAGGGGGAGCACATCCACAGATACGCAGTATTTT
CASSFRRGSTSTDTQYF
>TRBJ1-1|TRBV9|few|.
TGTGCCAGCAGCGTAGGTGGCAGGATGAACACTGAAGCTTTCTTT
CASSVGGRMNTEAFF
>TRBJ1-4|TRBV19|.|.
TGTGCCAGTAGTATAGAATGGGGACCCAAGACTAATGAAAAACTGTTTTTT
CASSIEWGPKTNEKLFF
>TRBJ2-1|TRBV2|many|TRBD2
TGTGCAGCGGGGGGGGGATACAATGAGCAGTTCTTC
CAAGGGYNEQFF
>TRBJ1-2|TRBV7-9|many|.
TGTGCCAGCAGCTTAGGCGCAGGGGTGGACGGCTACACCTTC
CASSLGAGVDGYTF
>TRBJ2-5|TRBV2|.|TRBD2
TGTGCCAGCAGCGCCCGGACTAGCGGGGACCAAGAGACCCAGTACTTC
CASSARTSGDQETQYF
>TRBJ2-7|TRBV5-1|.|.
TGCGCCAGCAGCACGGGACGGGGGGCGCGCGAGCAGTACTTC
CASSTGRGAREQYF
>TRBJ2-6|TRBV7-2|many|TRBD2
TGTGCCAGCAGCTTAATAGGGAGGGCTTCTGGGGCCAACGTCCTGACTTTC
CASSLIGRASGANVLTF
>TRBJ2-1|TRBV6-2/TRBV6-3|many|TRBD1
TGTGCCAGCAGTTACCAAGGGGGCGCTTATCGTGAGCAGTTCTTC
CASSYQGGAYREQFF
>TRBJ1-1|TRBV7-9|many|.
TGCGCCAGCAGCTTGTTGGGTAACACTGAAGCTTTCTTT
CASSLLGNTEAFF
>TRBJ2-7|TRBV7-9|many|TRBD1
TGTGCCAGCAGCTCCTGGACAGGGCGATCCTACGAGCAGTACTTC
CASSSWTGRSYEQYF
>TRBJ1-1|TRBV12-3/TRBV12-4|.|TRBD1
TGTGCCAGCAGTTCAAGGACAGGGAGTAACACTGAAGCTTTCTTT
CASSSRTGSNTEAFF
>TRBJ2-5|TRBV30|.|.
TGTGCCTGGAGTCACGAGTGGAAAGAGACCCAGTACTTC
CAWSHEWKETQYF
>TRBJ1-5|TRBV27|many|.
TGTGCCAGTCGGTCCGCCGCCAGCAATCAGCCCCAGCATTTT
CASRSAASNQPQHF
>TRBJ1-3|TRBV10-3|few|TRBD1
TGTGCCATCAGTGAGTCGGGAGGGGGCCCGACGAACACCATATATTTT
CAISESGGGPTNTIYF
>TRBJ2-5|TRBV5-1|few|.
TGCGCCAGCGGCACACCGGCCGCTGGAGGAGAGACCCAGTACTTC
CASGTPAAGGETQYF
>TRBJ2-1|TRBV6-2/TRBV6-3|many|.
TGTGCCAGCAGTTACTCGATCTGGGAAAGGTACAATGAGCAGTTCTTC
CASSYSIWERYNEQFF
>TRBJ2-5|TRBV28|many|TRBD1
TGTGCCAGCAGTTCTCAGGGGGCTTGGGAGGCCCAGTACTTC
CASSSQGAWEAQYF
>TRBJ2-4|TRBV6-5|many|.
TGTGCCAGCAGTTACTCGGCTCAGGCCCTAGCCAAAAACATTCAGTACTTC
CASSYSAQALAKNIQYF
>TRBJ2-1|TRBV7-9|.|.
TGTGCCAGCAGCACCGATTCCCACAATGAGCAGTTCTTC
CASSTDSHNEQFF
>TRBJ2-2|TRBV20-1|many|.
TGCAGTGCTAGAGGGCCTTGGACAGTGCACACCGGGGAGCTGTTTTTT
CSARGPWTVHTGELFF
>TRBJ2-5|TRBV7-2|many|.
TGTGCCAGCAGCTTAAGTGGGGCAGAGACCCAGTACTTC
CASSLSGAETQYF
>TRBJ1-1|TRBV11-2|.|.
TGTGCCAGCAGCCCCCCAGGGAACCCTAACACTGAAGCTTTCTTT
CASSPPGNPNTEAFF
>TRBJ2-5|TRBV12-3/TRBV12-4|few|.
TGTGCCAGCAGTGCCAGGGGGGCAGCATCCAGAGAGACCCAGTACTTC
CASSARGAASRETQYF
>TRBJ1-4|TRBV15|many|.
TGTGCCACCAGCAGAGATCAAGGGGCCCTTAATGAAAAACTGTTTTTT
CATSRDQGALNEKLFF
>TRBJ1-1|TRBV7-3|many|.
TGTGCCAGCAGTTCCGGGACACTAGGTGAAGCTTTCTTT
CASSSGTLGEAFF
>TRBJ2-2|TRBV19|.|TRBD1
TGTGCCAGTAGTGTACAGGGGGCGGACACCGGGGAGCTGTTTTTT
CASSVQGADTGELFF
>TRBJ1-5|TRBV20-1|many|.
TGCAGTGCTAGTGGCCATGACAATCAGCCCCAGCATTTT
CSASGHDNQPQHF
>TRBJ2-1|TRBV6-5|many|.
TGTGCCAGCAGTTATGGGAACAATGAGCAGTTCTTC
CASSYGNNEQFF
>TRBJ1-2|TRBV20-1|many|.
TGCAGTGCCGGCTCAGGGAGGAATGGCTACACCTTC
CSAGSGRNGYTF
>TRBJ2-2|TRBV7-2|few|.
TGTGCCAGCAGCTTAGCCGGTTTAAACACCGGGGAGCTGTTTTTT
CASSLAGLNTGELFF
>TRBJ1-2|TRBV20-1|many|.
TGCAGTGCTAGAGATCTCGAGGGTTGGTCCAGCTCAGATGGCTACACCTTC
CSARDLEGWSSSDGYTF
>TRBJ2-3|TRBV5-1|.|.
TGCGCCAGCAGCTTGGTTGGCCCAGATACGCAGTATTTT
CASSLVGPDTQYF
>TRBJ1-1|TRBV29-1|.|.
TGCAGCGTTGAGCAGAATCGCAGGGGAACTGAAGCTTTCTTT
CSVEQNRRGTEAFF
>TRBJ2-1|TRBV20-1|.|TRBD2
TGCAGTGCTCTAGCGGGGGGGCACAATGAGCAGTTCTTC
CSALAGGHNEQFF